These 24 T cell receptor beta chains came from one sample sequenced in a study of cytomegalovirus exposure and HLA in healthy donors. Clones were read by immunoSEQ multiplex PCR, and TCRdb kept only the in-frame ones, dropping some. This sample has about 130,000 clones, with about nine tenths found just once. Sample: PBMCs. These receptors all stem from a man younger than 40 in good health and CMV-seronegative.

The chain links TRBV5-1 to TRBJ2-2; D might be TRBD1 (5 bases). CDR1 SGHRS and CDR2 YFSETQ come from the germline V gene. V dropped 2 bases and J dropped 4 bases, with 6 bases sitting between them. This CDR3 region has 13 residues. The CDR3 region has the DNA TGCGCCAGCAGCTTTGACAGCACCGGGGAGCTGTTTTTT. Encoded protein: CASSFDSTGELFF.

The CDR3 bases are TGTGCCAGCAGCTGGCCCGAGGATTTCTATGGCTACACCTTC. As protein: CASSWPEDFYGYTF. The J gene is TRBJ1-2, the V gene TRBV7-9; no reliable D call. Per germline, CDR1 SEHNR and CDR2 FQNEAQ (reference sequence). The V and J ends lost 4 bases and 4 bases respectively, with 13 bases between them. This CDR3 has 14 residues.

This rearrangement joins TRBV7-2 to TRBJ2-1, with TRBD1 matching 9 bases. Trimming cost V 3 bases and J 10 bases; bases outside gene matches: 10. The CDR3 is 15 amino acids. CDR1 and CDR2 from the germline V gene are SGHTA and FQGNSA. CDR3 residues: CASSFLPGQGPEQFF. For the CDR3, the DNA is TGTGCCAGCAGCTTTTTACCGGGACAGGGCCCCGAGCAGTTCTTC.

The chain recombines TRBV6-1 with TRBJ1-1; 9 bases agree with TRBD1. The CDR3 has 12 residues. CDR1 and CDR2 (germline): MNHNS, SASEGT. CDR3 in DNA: TGTGGGGGACAGGGCTCTTACACTGAAGCTTTCTTT. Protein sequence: CGGQGSYTEAFF.

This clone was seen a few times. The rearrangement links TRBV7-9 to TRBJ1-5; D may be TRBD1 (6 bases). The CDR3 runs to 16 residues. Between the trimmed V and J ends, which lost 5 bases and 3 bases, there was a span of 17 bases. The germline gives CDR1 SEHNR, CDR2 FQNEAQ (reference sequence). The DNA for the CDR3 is TGTGCCAGCAGCGAGGCAGGACAGATGATCAATCAGCCCCAGCATTTT. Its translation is CASSEAGQMINQPQHF.

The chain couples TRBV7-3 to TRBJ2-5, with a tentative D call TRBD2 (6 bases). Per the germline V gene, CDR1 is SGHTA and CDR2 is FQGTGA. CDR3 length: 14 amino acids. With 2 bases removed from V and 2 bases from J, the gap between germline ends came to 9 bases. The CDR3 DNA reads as TGTGCCAGCAGCTTATTGGGGGGTCAAGAGACCCAGTACTTC. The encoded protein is CASSLLGGQETQYF.

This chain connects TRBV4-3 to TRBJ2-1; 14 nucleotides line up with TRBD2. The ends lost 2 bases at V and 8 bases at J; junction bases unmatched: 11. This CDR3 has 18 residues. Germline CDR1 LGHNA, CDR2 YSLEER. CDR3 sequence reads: CASSQSSTPGLAGDEQFF. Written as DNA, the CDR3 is TGCGCCAGCAGCCAAAGCTCCACACCGGGACTAGCGGGAGATGAGCAGTTCTTC.

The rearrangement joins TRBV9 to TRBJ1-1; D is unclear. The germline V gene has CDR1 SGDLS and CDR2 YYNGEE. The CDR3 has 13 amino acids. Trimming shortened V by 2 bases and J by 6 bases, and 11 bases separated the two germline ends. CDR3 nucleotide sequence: TGTGCCAGCAGCGTCTGGGGAGTCGCTGAAGCTTTCTTT. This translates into CASSVWGVAEAFF.

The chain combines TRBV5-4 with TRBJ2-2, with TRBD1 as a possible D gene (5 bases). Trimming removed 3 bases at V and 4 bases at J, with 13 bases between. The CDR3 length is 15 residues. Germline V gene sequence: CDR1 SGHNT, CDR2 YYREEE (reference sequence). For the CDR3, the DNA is TGTGCCAGCAGCTCCGCTAGGGGAACCACCGGGGAGCTGTTTTTT. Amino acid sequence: CASSSARGTTGELFF.

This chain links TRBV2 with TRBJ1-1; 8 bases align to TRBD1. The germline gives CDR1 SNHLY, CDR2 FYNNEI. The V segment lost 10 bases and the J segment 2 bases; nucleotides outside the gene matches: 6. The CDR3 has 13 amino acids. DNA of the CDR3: TGTGCCAAACGACAGGGGAGAAACACTGAAGCTTTCTTT. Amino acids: CAKRQGRNTEAFF. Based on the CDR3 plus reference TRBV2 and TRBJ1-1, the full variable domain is EPEVTQTPSHQVTQMGQEVILRCVPISNHLYFYWYRQILGQKVEFLVSFYNNEISEKSEIFDDQFSVERPDGSNFTLKIRSTKLEDSAMYFCAKRQGRNTEAFFGQGTRLTVV.

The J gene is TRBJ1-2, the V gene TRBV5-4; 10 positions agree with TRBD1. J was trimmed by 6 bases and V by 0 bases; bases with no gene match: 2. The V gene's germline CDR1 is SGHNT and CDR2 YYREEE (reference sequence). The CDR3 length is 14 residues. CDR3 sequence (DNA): TGTGCCAGCAGCTTGGCCGGGACAGGGGATGGCTACACCTTC. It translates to CASSLAGTGDGYTF.

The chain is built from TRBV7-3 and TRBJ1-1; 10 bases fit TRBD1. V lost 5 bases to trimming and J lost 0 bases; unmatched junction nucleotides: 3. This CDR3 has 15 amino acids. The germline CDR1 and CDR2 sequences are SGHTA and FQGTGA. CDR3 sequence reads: CASSQGQGMNTEAFF. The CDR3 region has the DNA TGTGCCAGCAGCCAGGGACAGGGGATGAACACTGAAGCTTTCTTT.

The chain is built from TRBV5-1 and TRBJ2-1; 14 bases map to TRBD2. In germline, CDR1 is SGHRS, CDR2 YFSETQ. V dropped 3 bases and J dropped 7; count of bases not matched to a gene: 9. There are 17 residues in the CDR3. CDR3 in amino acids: CASSWEGLAGDRNEQFF. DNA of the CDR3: TGCGCCAGCAGCTGGGAGGGACTAGCGGGAGATAGGAATGAGCAGTTCTTC.

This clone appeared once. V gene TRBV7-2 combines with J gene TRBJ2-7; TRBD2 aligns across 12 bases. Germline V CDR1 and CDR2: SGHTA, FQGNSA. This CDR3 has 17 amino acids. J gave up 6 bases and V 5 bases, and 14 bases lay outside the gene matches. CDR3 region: CASSQSGKLAGGGEQYF. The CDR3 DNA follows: TGTGCCAGCAGCCAATCGGGGAAGCTAGCGGGAGGGGGCGAGCAGTACTTC.

The DNA of the CDR3 is TGTGCCAGCAGTGACTCTAGCGGGAGCCACGAGCAGTACTTC. Residues: CASSDSSGSHEQYF. The V gene is TRBV2, the J gene TRBJ2-7; 10 nucleotides match TRBD2. After removal of 3 bases from V and 5 bases from J, the junction contained 4 bases not matched to a gene. Germline-derived CDR1 and CDR2 are SNHLY and FYNNEI. There are 14 residues in the CDR3. The full variable domain, with the rest looked up from reference TRBV2 and TRBJ2-7, is EPEVTQTPSHQVTQMGQEVILRCVPISNHLYFYWYRQILGQKVEFLVSFYNNEISEKSEIFDDQFSVERPDGSNFTLKIRSTKLEDSAMYFCASSDSSGSHEQYFGPGTRLTVT.

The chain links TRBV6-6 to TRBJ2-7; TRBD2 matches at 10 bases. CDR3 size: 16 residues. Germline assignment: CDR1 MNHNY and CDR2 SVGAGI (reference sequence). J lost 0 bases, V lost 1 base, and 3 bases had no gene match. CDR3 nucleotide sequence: TGTGCCAGCAGTTACTTTAGCGGGGGGAGCTCCTACGAGCAGTACTTC. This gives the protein CASSYFSGGSSYEQYF.

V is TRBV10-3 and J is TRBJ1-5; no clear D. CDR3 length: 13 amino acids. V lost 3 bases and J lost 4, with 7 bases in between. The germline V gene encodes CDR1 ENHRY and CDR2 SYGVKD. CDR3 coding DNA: TGTGCCATCAGTGACACGGGGAATCAGCCCCAGCATTTT. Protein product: CAISDTGNQPQHF.

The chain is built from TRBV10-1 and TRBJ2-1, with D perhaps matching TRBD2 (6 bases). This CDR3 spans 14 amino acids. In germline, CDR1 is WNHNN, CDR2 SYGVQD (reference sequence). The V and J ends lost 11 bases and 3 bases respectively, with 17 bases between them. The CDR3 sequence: CAHWRGQVYNEQFF. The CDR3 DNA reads TGCGCCCACTGGAGGGGTCAGGTCTACAATGAGCAGTTCTTC.

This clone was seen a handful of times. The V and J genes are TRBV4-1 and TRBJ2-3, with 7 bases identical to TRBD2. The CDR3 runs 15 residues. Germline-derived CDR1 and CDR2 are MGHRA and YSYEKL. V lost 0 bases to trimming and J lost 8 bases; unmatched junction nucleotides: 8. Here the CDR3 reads CASSQDRGSGPTQYF. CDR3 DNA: TGCGCCAGCAGCCAAGATCGAGGTAGCGGGCCTACGCAGTATTTT.

CDR3 sequence reads: CASSPPTSSAPNSEQYF. The CDR3 coding sequence is TGTGCCAGCTCACCACCTACCTCTAGCGCGCCAAACTCCGAGCAGTACTTC. The chain employs TRBV18 and TRBJ2-7; perhaps TRBD2 as D (6 bases). Trimming left V 0 bases short and J 6 bases short, with 21 bases between. The CDR3 is made up of 17 amino acids. Looked up from germline, CDR1 is KGHSH and CDR2 is LQKENI.

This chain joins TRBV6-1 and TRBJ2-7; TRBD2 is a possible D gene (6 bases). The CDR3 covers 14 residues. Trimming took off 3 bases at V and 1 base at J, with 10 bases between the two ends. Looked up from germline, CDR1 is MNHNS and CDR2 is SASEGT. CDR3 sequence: CASSEGGASYEQYF. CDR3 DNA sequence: TGTGCCAGCAGTGAGGGGGGAGCGTCCTACGAGCAGTACTTC.

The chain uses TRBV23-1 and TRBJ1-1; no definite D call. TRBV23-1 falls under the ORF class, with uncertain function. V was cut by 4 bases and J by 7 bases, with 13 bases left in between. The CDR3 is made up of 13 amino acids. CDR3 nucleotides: TGCGCCAGCAGTCTTCGGGTTCTGGATGAAGCTTTCTTT. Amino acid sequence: CASSLRVLDEAFF.

CDR3 loop: CASSMLRVPKRYEQYF. CDR3 coding DNA: TGTGCCAGTAGTATGCTCAGGGTCCCAAAAAGATACGAGCAGTACTTC. The rearrangement joins TRBV19 to TRBJ2-7; tentatively, D is TRBD1 (5 bases). This CDR3 region has 16 residues. The V gene's germline CDR1 is LNHDA and CDR2 SQIVND (reference sequence). The ends were cut back, 3 bases at V and 4 bases at J, with 19 bases in the middle.

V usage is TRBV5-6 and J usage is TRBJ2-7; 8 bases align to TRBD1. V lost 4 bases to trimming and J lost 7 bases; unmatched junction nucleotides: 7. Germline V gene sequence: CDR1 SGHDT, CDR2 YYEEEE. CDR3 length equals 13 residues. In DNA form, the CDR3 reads TGTGCCAGCAGCCGACAGGGGTTTAGGGAGCAGTACTTC. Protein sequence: CASSRQGFREQYF.